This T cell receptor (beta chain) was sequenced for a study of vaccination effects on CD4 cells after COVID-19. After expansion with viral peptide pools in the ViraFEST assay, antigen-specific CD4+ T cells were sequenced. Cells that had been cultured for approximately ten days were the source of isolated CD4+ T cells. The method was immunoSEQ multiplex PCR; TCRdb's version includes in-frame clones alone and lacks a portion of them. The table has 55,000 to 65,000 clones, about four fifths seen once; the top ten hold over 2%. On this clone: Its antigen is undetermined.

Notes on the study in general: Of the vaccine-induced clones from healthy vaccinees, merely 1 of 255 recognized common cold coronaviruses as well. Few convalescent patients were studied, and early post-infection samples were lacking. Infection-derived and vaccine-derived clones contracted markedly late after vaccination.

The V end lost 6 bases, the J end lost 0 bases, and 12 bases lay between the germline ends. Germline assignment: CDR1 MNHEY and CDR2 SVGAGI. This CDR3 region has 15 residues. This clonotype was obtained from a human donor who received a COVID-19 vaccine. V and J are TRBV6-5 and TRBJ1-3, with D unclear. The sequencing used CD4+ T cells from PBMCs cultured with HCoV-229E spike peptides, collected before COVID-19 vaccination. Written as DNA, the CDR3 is TGTGCCAGCAGCCTAAAGGACCACTCTGGAAACACCATATATTTT. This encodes CASSLKDHSGNTIYF.